Each of the 27 T cell receptor beta chains below was sequenced from the same sample in a study of blood T cell repertoires in COVID-19. Assay used: immunoSEQ multiplex PCR; TCRdb lists only in-frame clones, some missing. This table has under 85,000 clones, around 80% appearing once. Sequencing used peripheral blood. The receptors originated from an elderly man with active or convalescent COVID-19.

The J gene is TRBJ2-7, the V gene TRBV6-5, with D perhaps TRBD2 (7 bases). The germline CDR1 and CDR2 sequences are MNHEY and SVGAGI. The length of the CDR3 is 13 residues. V was shortened by 7 bases and J by 6 bases, with 16 bases between the two germline ends. The CDR3 nucleotides are TGTGCCAGCACCCGCGAGGGGGGGAGCGAGCAGTACTTC. Protein: CASTREGGSEQYF.

CDR3 region: CASSARTGINEKLFF. CDR3 sequence (DNA): TGCGCCAGCAGCGCCCGGACAGGGATTAATGAAAAACTGTTTTTT. V gene TRBV4-3 combines with J gene TRBJ1-4, with TRBD1 identical over 8 bases. The CDR3 runs to 15 residues. Per germline, CDR1 LGHNA and CDR2 YSLEER. The V segment lost 5 bases and the J segment 4 bases; nucleotides outside the gene matches: 6.

The V and J genes are TRBV5-1 and TRBJ1-1, with 7 nucleotides matching TRBD1. V was clipped by 4 bases and J by 3 bases; unmatched bases: 6. The CDR3 sequence is 14 residues long. Germline loops: CDR1 SGHRS, CDR2 YFSETQ. The CDR3: CASSQFQGDTEAFF. The CDR3 bases are TGCGCCAGCAGCCAGTTTCAGGGGGACACTGAAGCTTTCTTT.

This clone occurred once. This chain uses TRBV7-8 with TRBJ2-1, with TRBD2 matching 7 bases. From germline, CDR1 is SGHVS and CDR2 FQNEAQ. Trimming took 1 base from V and 9 from J; bases not matched to a gene: 9. The CDR3 is made up of 15 amino acids. In DNA form, the CDR3 reads TGTGCCAGCAGCTTAGTGGGAGGGCCTCTTGGTGAGCAGTTCTTC. Translating gives CASSLVGGPLGEQFF. The complete variable domain, with remaining parts taken from reference TRBV7-8 and TRBJ2-1, reads GAGVSQSPRYKVAKRGQDVALRCDPISGHVSLFWYQQALGQGPEFLTYFQNEAQLDKSGLPSDRFFAERPEGSVSTLKIQRTQQEDSAVYLCASSLVGGPLGEQFFGPGTRLTVL.

The chain combines TRBV7-2 with TRBJ1-6, with D hard to call. This CDR3 has 15 amino acids. Trimming stripped 1 base from V and 5 bases from J, with 9 bases between. Looked up from germline, CDR1 is SGHTA and CDR2 is FQGNSA. This chain's CDR3 is CASSLVSENNSPLHF. For the CDR3, the DNA is TGTGCCAGCAGCTTAGTGTCAGAAAATAATTCACCCCTCCACTTT.

This clone was recorded only once. CDR3 coding DNA: TGTGCCAGCAGCCCGGGGGGGGGCGGAACTGAAGCTTTCTTT. Translating gives CASSPGGGGTEAFF. This rearrangement joins TRBV5-6 to TRBJ1-1; D may be TRBD1 (6 bases). Trimming pared 4 bases from V and 5 bases from J, leaving 15 bases between. CDR1 SGHDT and CDR2 YYEEEE come from the germline V gene. This CDR3 comprises 14 residues.

The sample holds a few counts of this clone. The rearrangement joins TRBV11-2 to TRBJ2-3; TRBD2 might be the D (6 bases). The CDR3 is 16 residues long. Germline V CDR1 and CDR2: SGHAT, FQNNGV. Deletions cut 3 bases from V and 0 bases from J, with 13 bases between. The CDR3 DNA is TGTGCCAGCAGCTTCGGGCGGGGAACTAGCACAGATACGCAGTATTTT. Translating it yields CASSFGRGTSTDTQYF.

Only a few counts were recorded for this clone. V and J are TRBV7-2 and TRBJ2-3, with D possibly being TRBD2 (6 bases). There are 15 residues in the CDR3. Trimming cost V 2 bases and J 0 bases, with 9 bases left between them. The germline V gene encodes CDR1 SGHTA and CDR2 FQGNSA. This CDR3 reads CASSLLAASTDTQYF. The DNA of the CDR3 is TGTGCCAGCAGCTTATTAGCGGCTAGCACAGATACGCAGTATTTT.

This chain joins TRBV5-1 and TRBJ2-7, with 11 bases fitting TRBD1. Germline V gene sequence: CDR1 SGHRS, CDR2 YFSETQ. The CDR3 totals 14 residues. Trimming took 4 bases from V and 7 from J; bases not matched to a gene: 7. CDR3 nucleotides: TGCGCCAGCAGCATGGGACAGGGGGTGAGGGAGCAGTACTTC. Translation gives CASSMGQGVREQYF.

The table lists this clone with a few counts. The gene calls are TRBV7-9 and TRBJ1-1; D perhaps matches TRBD1 (6 bases). The CDR3 sequence is 15 residues long. V lost 2 bases and J lost 6, with 16 bases in between. Germline loops: CDR1 SEHNR, CDR2 FQNEAQ (reference sequence). The CDR3 bases are TGTGCCAGCAGCTTACAGGGATCGACAGGTGCTGAAGCTTTCTTT. Protein sequence: CASSLQGSTGAEAFF.

The chain joins TRBV9 to TRBJ2-4; TRBD2 might be the D (6 bases). Germline lookup yields CDR1 SGDLS and CDR2 YYNGEE. CDR3 length: 15 amino acids. Trimming shortened V by 0 bases and J by 6 bases, and 13 bases separated the two germline ends. CDR3 protein: CASSVGGGAGNIQYF. The CDR3 bases are TGTGCCAGCAGCGTAGGTGGAGGGGCAGGAAACATTCAGTACTTC.

This clone has just a few counts. V gene TRBV7-8 combines with J gene TRBJ2-7; 7 nucleotides align to TRBD2. The germline V gene encodes CDR1 SGHVS and CDR2 FQNEAQ. This CDR3 spans 15 amino acids. Trimming removed 2 bases from V and 5 bases from J; junction bases left unmatched: 9. CDR3 nucleotides: TGTGCCAGCAGCTTAATGGCGGGAGCGAAGGACGAGCAGTACTTC. It codes for CASSLMAGAKDEQYF. The variable domain in full, completed from reference TRBV7-8 and TRBJ2-7, reads GAGVSQSPRYKVAKRGQDVALRCDPISGHVSLFWYQQALGQGPEFLTYFQNEAQLDKSGLPSDRFFAERPEGSVSTLKIQRTQQEDSAVYLCASSLMAGAKDEQYFGPGTRLTVT.

This clone is a singleton in its sample. The chain links TRBV27 to TRBJ1-2; D is perhaps TRBD1 (5 bases). V was shortened by 6 bases and J by 4 bases, with 21 bases between the two germline ends. This CDR3 spans 16 amino acids. The germline V gene has CDR1 MNHEY and CDR2 SMNVEV (reference sequence). The CDR3 DNA reads TGTGCCAGCAGCCCATTTAGGGAGGGGCTGAGCTATGGCTACACCTTC. Protein product: CASSPFREGLSYGYTF.

This chain connects TRBV18 to TRBJ1-5; TRBD1 matches at 7 bases. Germline CDR1 and CDR2: KGHSH and LQKENI. This CDR3 comprises 14 residues. V lost 6 bases and J lost 1; bases outside the gene matches: 3. CDR3 in DNA: TGTGCCAGCTCGGAGGGGGCGAGCAATCAGCCCCAGCATTTT. Its translation is CASSEGASNQPQHF.

V usage is TRBV10-2 and J usage is TRBJ1-2; D ambiguous. CDR3 length: 14 amino acids. The V and J ends lost 3 bases and 4 bases respectively, with 12 bases between them. Germline CDR1 reads WSHSY; CDR2 reads SAAADI. CDR3 protein: CASSDGGGLYGYTF. CDR3 nucleotide sequence: TGCGCCAGCAGTGATGGAGGAGGGCTCTATGGCTACACCTTC.

V is TRBV18 and J is TRBJ2-3, with TRBD1 matching 8 bases. V shed 4 bases, J shed 3 bases, and the junction held 12 bases outside the gene matches. The CDR3 contains 17 residues. CDR1 is KGHSH, CDR2 LQKENI, per germline. CDR3 region: CASSLLPTGAITDTQYF. The CDR3 DNA sequence: TGTGCCAGCTCACTCTTACCGACAGGGGCGATAACAGATACGCAGTATTTT.

This chain joins TRBV30 and TRBJ2-2; TRBD1 matches 7 bases. V lost 5 bases and J lost 6; bases outside the gene matches: 24. The CDR3 has 19 residues. Germline-derived CDR1 and CDR2 are GTSNPN and SVGIG (reference sequence). CDR3 region: CAWARLGGRDLMASGELFF. CDR3 nucleotides: TGTGCCTGGGCCCGGTTAGGGGGCAGGGATTTAATGGCGTCCGGGGAGCTGTTTTTT.

The chain uses TRBV5-4 and TRBJ2-5; a weak D match, TRBD2 (6 bases). The CDR3 is 15 residues long. Trimming cost V 4 bases and J 2 bases, with 15 bases left between them. Germline CDR1 is SGHNT and CDR2 is YYREEE (reference sequence). CDR3 in DNA: TGTGCCAGCAGCCCGCAGACGGGAGAGCAAGAGACCCAGTACTTC. Its translation is CASSPQTGEQETQYF.

The V gene is TRBV23-1, the J gene TRBJ1-1; 7 nucleotides agree with TRBD1. TRBV23-1 qualifies as an ORF whose function is uncertain. With 7 bases clipped from V and 9 bases from J, the junction kept 5 bases outside the gene matches. This CDR3 spans 11 amino acids. The CDR3 loop is CASTRQGQAFF. The CDR3 region has the DNA TGCGCCAGCACCCGACAGGGACAAGCTTTCTTT.

In its sample, this clone was seen once. The V and J genes are TRBV3-1 (or the pseudogene TRBV3-2) and TRBJ1-3; 8 bases match TRBD1. Trimming at V came to 4 bases and at J to 4 bases, leaving 12 bases not matched to a gene. CDR1 is LGHDT, CDR2 YNNKEL, per germline (reference sequence). CDR3 length equals 17 residues. The CDR3 DNA reads as TGTGCCAGCAGCCGGCGGACCGGGACAGGAAAAGGAAACACCATATATTTT. It specifies CASSRRTGTGKGNTIYF.

The genes are TRBV10-1 and TRBJ2-7; the D is unclear. The CDR3 extends over 13 amino acids. Germline-derived CDR1 and CDR2 are WNHNN and SYGVQD (reference sequence). Trimming took off 6 bases at V and 3 bases at J, with 12 bases between the two ends. The CDR3 is CASSGGAIYEQYF. The CDR3 DNA sequence: TGCGCCAGCAGCGGCGGTGCCATCTACGAGCAGTACTTC.

This clone turned up a few times. The CDR3 reads CAWSVNGYQPQHF. The CDR3 DNA follows: TGTGCCTGGAGTGTAAACGGGTATCAGCCCCAGCATTTT. The chain uses TRBV30 and TRBJ1-5; D unresolved. Germline loops: CDR1 GTSNPN, CDR2 SVGIG (reference sequence). The length of the CDR3 is 13 residues. Between the trimmed V and J ends, which lost 0 bases and 5 bases, there was a span of 8 bases. Full variable domain (rest looked up from reference TRBV30 and TRBJ1-5): SQTIHQWPATLVQPVGSPLSLECTVEGTSNPNLYWYRQAAGRGLQLLFYSVGIGQISSEVPQNLSASRPQDRQFILSSKKLLLSDSGFYLCAWSVNGYQPQHFGDGTRLSIL.

V and J are TRBV24-1 and TRBJ2-7; 8 nucleotides line up with TRBD2. CDR1 and CDR2 (germline): KGHDR, SFDVKD. J lost 0 bases, V lost 4 bases, and 7 bases had no gene match. This CDR3 has 16 residues. The chain's CDR3 is CATSDSTSGTSYEQYF. CDR3 DNA: TGTGCCACCAGTGACTCTACTAGCGGAACCTCCTACGAGCAGTACTTC.

This clone was seen a single time. The chain carries TRBV7-3 and TRBJ2-2; 7 bases are shared with TRBD2. CDR3 size: 15 residues. Germline V CDR1 and CDR2: SGHTA, FQGTGA. V trimming: 2 bases; J trimming: 5 bases; junction bases outside the gene matches: 5. CDR3 DNA sequence: TGTGCCAGCAGCTTACGGGGGGTTCGGACCGGGGAGCTGTTTTTT. Translated: CASSLRGVRTGELFF.

This chain joins TRBV7-2 and TRBJ2-1, with D unclear. CDR1 and CDR2 from the germline V gene are SGHTA and FQGNSA. Deletions cut 5 bases from V and 6 bases from J, with 17 bases between. CDR3 length: 15 amino acids. The CDR3 protein is CASSPFRDGSNEQFF. The CDR3 DNA sequence: TGTGCCAGCAGCCCTTTTCGAGACGGGTCCAATGAGCAGTTCTTC.

V and J are TRBV5-6 and TRBJ1-2; the D is unclear. The CDR3 contains 13 residues. The germline V gene encodes CDR1 SGHDT and CDR2 YYEEEE. Trimming stripped 4 bases from V and 5 bases from J, with 12 bases between. The CDR3 coding sequence is TGTGCCAGCAGCGAATGGCGGGCTTATGGCTACACCTTC. This codes for CASSEWRAYGYTF. Based on the CDR3 plus reference TRBV5-6 and TRBJ1-2, the full variable domain is DAGVTQSPTHLIKTRGQQVTLRCSPKSGHDTVSWYQQALGQGPQFIFQYYEEEERQRGNFPDRFSGHQFPNYSSELNVNALLLGDSALYLCASSEWRAYGYTFGSGTRLTVV.

The rearrangement links TRBV5-4 to TRBJ2-2; 7 nucleotides align to TRBD2. The trim removed 0 bases at V and 3 bases at J, leaving 5 bases unmatched. This CDR3 contains 16 residues. Germline-derived CDR1 and CDR2 are SGHNT and YYREEE (reference sequence). The CDR3 coding sequence is TGTGCCAGCAGCTTGGGGGCGGGAGTGGACACCGGGGAGCTGTTTTTT. It codes for CASSLGAGVDTGELFF. The variable domain in full, completed from reference TRBV5-4 and TRBJ2-2, reads ETGVTQSPTHLIKTRGQQVTLRCSSQSGHNTVSWYQQALGQGPQFIFQYYREEENGRGNFPPRFSGLQFPNYSSELNVNALELDDSALYLCASSLGAGVDTGELFFGEGSRLTVL.